This TCR beta chain came from a study of blood T cells in healthy people across ages. Overall study results and limits: The recorded TCR beta diversity per million T cells decreased in a roughly linear manner with age.

A sample-barcoded 5' primer and a J-beta primer mix were used in a second PCR of about 6 to 11 cycles. MiXCR, run by TCRdb on the 5' RACE reads, gives a single entry per CDR3 protein. Here the sample spans more than 1.4 million distinct CDR3 sequences, 42% being singletons. As concerns this clonotype: Its antigen is as yet unknown.

From germline, CDR1 is SNHLY and CDR2 FYNNEI. With V trimmed by 5 bases and J by 4 bases, 4 bases remained unmatched. This CDR3 spans 13 amino acids. The J gene is TRBJ1-1, the V gene TRBV2, with 7 bases identical to TRBD1. This clonotype was sampled from a young woman in good health. Material: blood. CDR3 region: CASSMDRTTEAFF. The CDR3 DNA is TGTGCCAGCAGTATGGACAGGACCACTGAAGCTTTCTTT.